This TCR beta chain is from a study of response to subunit inactivated influenza vaccine. This clonotype was recorded a few times. Its antigen is currently unknown. TCRdb re-analysed the RT-PCR reads in MiXCR, keeping a single row per CDR3 protein. Among about 780,000 distinct CDR3 sequences listed, approximately 17% were seen once. CDR3 length equals 15 residues. Germline V gene lookup returns CDR1 KGHDR and CDR2 SFDVKD. V was pared by 7 bases and J by 7 bases, with 19 bases between. Study results and limitations: A suggestion made by the authors is that each seasonal influenza vaccination recruits few new T cells.

The source material was PBMCs from blood, sampled 5 days after vaccination. The chain combines TRBV24-1 with TRBJ2-1; the D call may be TRBD1 or TRBD2 (5 bases each). This receptor was taken from a man over 45 who received an inactivated influenza vaccine. The CDR3 region has the DNA TGTGCCACCAGAGCACCCGGGACCCTGGGGAATGAGCAGTTCTTC. Residues: CATRAPGTLGNEQFF.